This passage covers 10 T cell receptor beta chains from one sample sequenced in a study of T cell responses to AZD1222 COVID-19 vaccine. Sequenced by immunoSEQ multiplex PCR; TCRdb stores in-frame clones only, minus some. The table lists over 110,000 clones, roughly 90% of them singletons. Sequencing used peripheral blood, obtained on day 0 of AZD1222 vaccination. These receptors were obtained from an adult in good health.

V is TRBV6-6 and J is TRBJ1-5; D uncertain. Trimming pared 2 bases from V and 3 bases from J, leaving 2 bases between. From germline, CDR1 is MNHNY and CDR2 SVGAGI (reference sequence). The CDR3 sequence is 12 residues long. CDR3 sequence: CASSYLNQPQHF. In DNA form, the CDR3 reads TGTGCCAGCAGTTACCTCAATCAGCCCCAGCATTTT.

This chain links TRBV5-1 with TRBJ2-3; D may be TRBD2 (5 bases). The V gene's germline CDR1 is SGHRS and CDR2 YFSETQ. CDR3 length: 16 amino acids. The V and J ends lost 1 base and 1 base respectively, with 13 bases between them. The CDR3 here is CASSLYRGPRTDTQYF. CDR3 in DNA: TGCGCCAGCAGCTTGTATCGGGGTCCCCGCACAGATACGCAGTATTTT.

The chain is built from TRBV4-3 and TRBJ2-3; 7 positions agree with TRBD2. Losses at the gene ends were 1 base for V and 0 bases for J; bases not matched to a gene: 4. CDR3 length: 16 amino acids. The germline CDR1 and CDR2 sequences are LGHNA and YSLEER. CDR3 amino acids: CASSQGASGSTDTQYF. The CDR3 DNA reads TGCGCCAGCAGCCAAGGGGCTAGCGGTAGCACAGATACGCAGTATTTT.

The chain employs TRBV11-3 and TRBJ2-7; the D gene is possibly TRBD1 (6 bases). Germline V gene data show CDR1 as SGHNT and CDR2 as YENEEA. Trimming cost V 6 bases and J 3 bases, with 18 bases left between them. This CDR3 has 15 amino acids. The CDR3 here is CASRRSGALNYEQYF. In nucleotides, the CDR3 is TGTGCCAGCAGAAGATCAGGGGCGCTAAACTACGAGCAGTACTTC.

The V call is TRBV3-1 (or the pseudogene TRBV3-2), the J call TRBJ2-5, with D possibly being TRBD1 (6 bases). CDR1 and CDR2 from the germline V gene are LGHDT and YNNKEL (reference sequence). The CDR3 has 14 residues. V lost 0 bases to trimming and J lost 4 bases, with 9 bases between them. CDR3 amino acids: CASSQDWGRETQYF. Written as DNA, the CDR3 is TGTGCCAGCAGCCAAGATTGGGGGCGAGAGACCCAGTACTTC.

With regard to this clone: The DNA is left out, because the CDR3 cannot be placed on it with certainty; the CDR3 is given as TCRdb lists it. The chain links TRBV27 to TRBJ1-2. The CDR3 numbers 13 amino acids, ends counted. CDR1 is MNHEY, CDR2 SMNVEV, per germline (reference sequence). The CDR3 loop reads CASSSSSFYGYTF.

This chain connects TRBV11-2 to TRBJ2-2; either TRBD1 or TRBD2 may fit D (6 bases each). CDR1 and CDR2 (germline): SGHAT, FQNNGV. The CDR3 totals 19 residues. Trimming removed 6 bases from V and 4 bases from J, with 27 bases in between. CDR3 residues: CASRDLVRTAGHTTGELFF. The DNA for the CDR3 is TGTGCCAGCAGAGACCTTGTGCGGACGGCGGGACATACCACCGGGGAGCTGTTTTTT.

V and J are TRBV13 and TRBJ2-1; 15 nucleotides line up with TRBD2. This CDR3 is 20 amino acids long. The V gene end was trimmed by 4 bases and the J gene end by 3 bases; junction bases not matched to a gene: 13. Per germline, CDR1 PRHDT and CDR2 FYEKMQ (reference sequence). For the CDR3, the DNA is TGTGCCAGCAGCTCTACAGGGGCCGGGACTAGCGGGAGGCACTACAATGAGCAGTTCTTC. It yields the protein CASSSTGAGTSGRHYNEQFF.

This clone was seen a single time. This chain uses TRBV27 with TRBJ1-5; D is unclear. Germline assignment: CDR1 MNHEY and CDR2 SMNVEV (reference sequence). The CDR3 extends over 14 amino acids. Trimming stripped 2 bases from V and 3 bases from J, with 8 bases between. The DNA of the CDR3 is TGTGCCAGCAGTTTAAGGCCAGACAATCAGCCCCAGCATTTT. It codes for CASSLRPDNQPQHF.

This clone was seen once. The chain combines TRBV30 with TRBJ2-1; D remains unclear. Germline CDR1 reads GTSNPN; CDR2 reads SVGIG (reference sequence). The CDR3 totals 19 residues. The V and J ends lost 1 base and 2 bases respectively, with 24 bases between them. CDR3 sequence: CAWSDTSSQSLSPYNEQFF. The CDR3 nucleotides read TGTGCCTGGAGTGATACGAGTTCTCAGTCTCTGAGTCCCTACAATGAGCAGTTCTTC.